This TCR beta chain originates from a study of cytomegalovirus exposure and HLA in healthy donors. PCR was performed using 60 Vbeta and 13 Jbeta primers. Using immunoSEQ multiplex PCR, the repertoire was profiled, and TCRdb retains in-frame clones only, with some absent. This table holds roughly 190,000 clones, 79% found once. V was shortened by 2 bases and J by 4 bases, with 17 bases between the two germline ends. Germline V CDR1 and CDR2: MNHEY, SMNVEV (reference sequence). CDR3 length equals 16 residues. Study observations and caveats: A cluster of highly shared sequence variants was likely a sequencing artifact.

This clone was recorded once. Its antigen is not identified. The receptor comes from a woman aged 45-59 years in good health and CMV-seronegative. The sample consisted of PBMCs. The chain uses TRBV27 and TRBJ1-1, with a possible D match to TRBD1 (5 bases). CDR3 loop: CASSLRAGFGGTEAFF. CDR3 DNA sequence: TGTGCCAGCAGTTTACGGGCAGGGTTTGGTGGCACTGAAGCTTTCTTT.